The clone carrying this T cell receptor (beta chain) was seen once. The antigen is undetermined. It was across several immunoSEQ plates that each subset's genomic DNA was evenly split. Per the study methods: In the immunoSEQ data, sequences were junction-only and lacked quality scores, so filtering differed. Method: immunoSEQ multiplex PCR; TCRdb's copy keeps in-frame clones and lacks some. V and J calls and clone size follow that table, whereas D and trimming were derived from the DNA. Here the sample spans nearly 750,000 clones, around 77% being singletons. The sample comes from a study of shared clonotypes between healthy human individuals. The overall study: Each donor's CD8 memory used one plate, CD8 naive two, each CD4 subset three. Whole-study findings and limits: An effect of sequencing depth on clonotype sharing among donors was expected.

Source material: memory CD4+ T cells sorted from blood. Sample subset: CD45RA-negative fraction. The source of this sequence is a woman aged 25 to 39 in good health.

CDR3 sequence (DNA): TGTGCCAGTAGGGGACAGGGAAATATCGGGGAGCTGTTTTTT. It yields the protein CASRGQGNIGELFF. The chain carries TRBV19 and TRBJ2-2; 9 nucleotides line up with TRBD1. The J segment lost 7 bases and the V segment lost 6 bases, leaving 6 bases of the junction unmatched. The CDR3 sequence is 14 residues long. Germline assignment: CDR1 LNHDA and CDR2 SQIVND (reference sequence).